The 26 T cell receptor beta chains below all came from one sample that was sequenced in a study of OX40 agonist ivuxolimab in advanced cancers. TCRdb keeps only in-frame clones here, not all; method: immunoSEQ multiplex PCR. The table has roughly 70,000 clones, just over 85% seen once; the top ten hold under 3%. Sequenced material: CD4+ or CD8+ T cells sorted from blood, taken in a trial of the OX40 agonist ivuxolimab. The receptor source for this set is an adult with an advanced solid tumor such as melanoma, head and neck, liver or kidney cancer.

The CDR3, as DNA: TGTGCCAGTAGTTGGAACTCGAGGACCTACGAGCAGTACTTC. It is translated as CASSWNSRTYEQYF. This chain uses TRBV19 with TRBJ2-7; D call uncertain. CDR3 length: 14 amino acids. Germline assignment: CDR1 LNHDA and CDR2 SQIVND (reference sequence). Trimming shortened V by 5 bases and J by 2 bases, and 13 bases separated the two germline ends. The complete variable domain, with remaining parts taken from reference TRBV19 and TRBJ2-7, reads DGGITQSPKYLFRKEGQNVTLSCEQNLNHDAMYWYRQDPGQGLRLIYYSQIVNDFQKGDIAEGYSVSREKKESFPLTVTSAQKNPTAFYLCASSWNSRTYEQYFGPGTRLTVT.

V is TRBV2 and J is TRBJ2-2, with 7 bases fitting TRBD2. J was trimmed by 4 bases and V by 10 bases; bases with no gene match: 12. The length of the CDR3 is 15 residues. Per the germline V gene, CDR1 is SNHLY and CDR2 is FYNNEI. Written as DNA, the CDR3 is TGTGCCACAGGACCCGGGACTACCCCCACCGGGGAGCTGTTTTTT. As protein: CATGPGTTPTGELFF.

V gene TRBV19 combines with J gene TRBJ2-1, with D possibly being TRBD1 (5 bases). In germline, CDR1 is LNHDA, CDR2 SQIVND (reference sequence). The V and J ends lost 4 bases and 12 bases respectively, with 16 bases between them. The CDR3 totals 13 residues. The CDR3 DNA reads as TGTGCCAGTAGTACAGGGATAGCTCGTGGGCAGTTCTTC. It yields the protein CASSTGIARGQFF. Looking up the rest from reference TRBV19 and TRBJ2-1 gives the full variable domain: DGGITQSPKYLFRKEGQNVTLSCEQNLNHDAMYWYRQDPGQGLRLIYYSQIVNDFQKGDIAEGYSVSREKKESFPLTVTSAQKNPTAFYLCASSTGIARGQFFGPGTRLTVL.

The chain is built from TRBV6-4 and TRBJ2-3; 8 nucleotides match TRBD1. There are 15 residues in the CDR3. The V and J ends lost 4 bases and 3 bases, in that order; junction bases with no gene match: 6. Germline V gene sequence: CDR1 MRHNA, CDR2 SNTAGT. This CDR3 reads CASSGSGTGTDTQYF. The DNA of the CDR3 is TGTGCCAGCAGTGGGTCCGGGACAGGAACAGATACGCAGTATTTT.

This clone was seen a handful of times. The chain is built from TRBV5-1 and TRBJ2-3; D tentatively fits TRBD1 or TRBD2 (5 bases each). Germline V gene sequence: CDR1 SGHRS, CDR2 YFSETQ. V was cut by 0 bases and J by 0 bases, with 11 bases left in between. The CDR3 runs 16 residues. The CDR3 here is CASSLVPGDSTDTQYF. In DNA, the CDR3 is TGCGCCAGCAGCTTGGTCCCCGGGGACAGCACAGATACGCAGTATTTT. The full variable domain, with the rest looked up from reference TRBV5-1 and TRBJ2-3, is KAGVTQTPRYLIKTRGQQVTLSCSPISGHRSVSWYQQTPGQGLQFLFEYFSETQRNKGNFPGRFSGRQFSNSRSEMNVSTLELGDSALYLCASSLVPGDSTDTQYFGPGTRLTVL.

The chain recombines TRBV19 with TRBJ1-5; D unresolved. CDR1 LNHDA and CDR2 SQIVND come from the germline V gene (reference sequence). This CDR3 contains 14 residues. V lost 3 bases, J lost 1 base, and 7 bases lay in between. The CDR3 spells CASSITYSNQPQHF. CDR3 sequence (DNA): TGTGCCAGTAGTATCACCTACAGCAATCAGCCCCAGCATTTT.

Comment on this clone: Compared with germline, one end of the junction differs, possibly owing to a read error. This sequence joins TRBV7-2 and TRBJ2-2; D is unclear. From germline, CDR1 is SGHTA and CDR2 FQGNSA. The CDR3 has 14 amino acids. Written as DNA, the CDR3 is TGTGCCAGCAGCCGGATGGGGAACGCCGGGGAGCTGTTTTTT. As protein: CASSRMGNAGELFF.

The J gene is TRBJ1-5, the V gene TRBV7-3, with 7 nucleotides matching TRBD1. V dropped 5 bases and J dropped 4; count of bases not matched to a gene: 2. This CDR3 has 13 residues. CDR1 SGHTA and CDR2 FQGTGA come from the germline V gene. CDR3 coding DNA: TGTGCCAGCAGCCCGACAGGGAATCAGCCCCAGCATTTT. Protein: CASSPTGNQPQHF.

The CDR3 is CASSWNTEAFF. The CDR3 region has the DNA TGTGCCAGCAGCTGGAACACTGAAGCTTTCTTT. This chain joins TRBV5-6 and TRBJ1-1; D is unresolved. Trimming pared 3 bases from V and 1 base from J, leaving 1 base between. Germline V lookup: CDR1 SGHDT, CDR2 YYEEEE. The CDR3 is 11 amino acids.

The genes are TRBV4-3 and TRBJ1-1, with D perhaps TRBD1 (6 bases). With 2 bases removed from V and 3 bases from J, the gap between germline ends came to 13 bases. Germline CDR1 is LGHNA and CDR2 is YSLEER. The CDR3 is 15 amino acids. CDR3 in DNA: TGCGCCAGCAGCCAACAGGGGAATGGCGACACTGAAGCTTTCTTT. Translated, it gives CASSQQGNGDTEAFF.

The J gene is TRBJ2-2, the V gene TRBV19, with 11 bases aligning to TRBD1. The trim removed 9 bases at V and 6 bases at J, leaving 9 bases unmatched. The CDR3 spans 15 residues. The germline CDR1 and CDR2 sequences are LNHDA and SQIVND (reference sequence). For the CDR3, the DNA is TGTGCCAGCAAGGACAGGGGGCTTCTGTCCGGGGAGCTGTTTTTT. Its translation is CASKDRGLLSGELFF.

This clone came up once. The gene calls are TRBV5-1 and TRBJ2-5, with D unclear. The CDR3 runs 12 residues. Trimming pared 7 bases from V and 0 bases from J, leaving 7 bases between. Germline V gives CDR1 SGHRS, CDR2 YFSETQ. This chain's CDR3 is CASGRDQETQYF. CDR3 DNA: TGCGCCAGCGGTCGGGACCAAGAGACCCAGTACTTC.

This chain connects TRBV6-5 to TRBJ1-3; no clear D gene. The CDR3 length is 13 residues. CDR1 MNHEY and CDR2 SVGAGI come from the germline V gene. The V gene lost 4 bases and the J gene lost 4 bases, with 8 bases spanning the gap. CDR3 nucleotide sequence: TGTGCCAGCAGTTTGAGGAGGGGAAACACCATATATTTT. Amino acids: CASSLRRGNTIYF.

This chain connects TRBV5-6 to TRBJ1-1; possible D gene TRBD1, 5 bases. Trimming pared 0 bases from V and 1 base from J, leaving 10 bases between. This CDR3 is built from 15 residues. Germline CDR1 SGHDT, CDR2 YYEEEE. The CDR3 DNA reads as TGTGCCAGCAGCTTGGTGGGGGGAGGGAACACTGAAGCTTTCTTT. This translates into CASSLVGGGNTEAFF.

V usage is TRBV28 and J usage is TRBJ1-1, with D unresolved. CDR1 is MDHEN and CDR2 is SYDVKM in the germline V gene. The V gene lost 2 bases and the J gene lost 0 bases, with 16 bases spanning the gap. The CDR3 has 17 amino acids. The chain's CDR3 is CASSLPGFRILNTEAFF. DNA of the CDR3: TGTGCCAGCAGTTTACCTGGGTTTCGTATCTTGAACACTGAAGCTTTCTTT.

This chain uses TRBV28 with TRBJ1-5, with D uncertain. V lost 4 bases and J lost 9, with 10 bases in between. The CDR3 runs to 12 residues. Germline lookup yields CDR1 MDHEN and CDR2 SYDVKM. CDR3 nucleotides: TGTGCCAGCAGTTACCTCTACAGGCCCCAGCATTTT. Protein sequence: CASSYLYRPQHF. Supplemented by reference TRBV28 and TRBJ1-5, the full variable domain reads DVKVTQSSRYLVKRTGEKVFLECVQDMDHENMFWYRQDPGLGLRLIYFSYDVKMKEKGDIPEGYSVSREKKERFSLILESASTNQTSMYLCASSYLYRPQHFGDGTRLSIL.

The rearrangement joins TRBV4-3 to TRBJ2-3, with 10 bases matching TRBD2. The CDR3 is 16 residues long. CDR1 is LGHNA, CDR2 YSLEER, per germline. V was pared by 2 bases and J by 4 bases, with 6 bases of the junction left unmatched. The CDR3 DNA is TGCGCCAGCAGCCAATTCCTAGCGGGGGCGTCAGATACGCAGTATTTT. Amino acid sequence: CASSQFLAGASDTQYF.

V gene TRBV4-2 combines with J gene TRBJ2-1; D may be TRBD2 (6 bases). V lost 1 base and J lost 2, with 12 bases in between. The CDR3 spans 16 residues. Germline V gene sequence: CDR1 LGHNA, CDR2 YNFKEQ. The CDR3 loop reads CASSQVGSTAYNEQFF. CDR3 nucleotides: TGTGCCAGCAGCCAAGTCGGGAGTACAGCCTACAATGAGCAGTTCTTC.

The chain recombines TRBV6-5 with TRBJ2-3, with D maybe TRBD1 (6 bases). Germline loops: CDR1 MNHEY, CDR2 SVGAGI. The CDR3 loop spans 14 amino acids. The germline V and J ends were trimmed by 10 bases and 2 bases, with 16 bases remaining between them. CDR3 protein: CATFDRIHTDTQYF. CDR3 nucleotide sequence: TGTGCCACCTTTGACAGGATCCACACAGATACGCAGTATTTT.

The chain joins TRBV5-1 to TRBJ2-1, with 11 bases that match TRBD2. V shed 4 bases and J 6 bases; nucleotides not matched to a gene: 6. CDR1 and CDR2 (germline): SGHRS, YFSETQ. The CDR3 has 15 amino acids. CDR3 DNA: TGCGCCAGCAGCCCTCTAGCGGGAGGAGGCAATGAGCAGTTCTTC. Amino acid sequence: CASSPLAGGGNEQFF.

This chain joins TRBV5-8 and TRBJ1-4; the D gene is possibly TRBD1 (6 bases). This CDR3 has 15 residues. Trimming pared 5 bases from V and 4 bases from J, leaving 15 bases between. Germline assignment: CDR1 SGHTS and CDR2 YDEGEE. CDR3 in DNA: TGTGCCAGCAGTTGGGGGCGGTCGGATAATGAAAAACTGTTTTTT. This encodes CASSWGRSDNEKLFF.

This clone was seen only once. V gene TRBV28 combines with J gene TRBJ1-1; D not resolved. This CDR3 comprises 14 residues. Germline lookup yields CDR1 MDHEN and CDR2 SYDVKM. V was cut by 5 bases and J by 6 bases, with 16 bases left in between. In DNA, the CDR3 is TGTGCCAGCAGTGCACCCGGGGTGGTCTCTGAAGCTTTCTTT. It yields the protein CASSAPGVVSEAFF. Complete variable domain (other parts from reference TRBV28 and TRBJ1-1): DVKVTQSSRYLVKRTGEKVFLECVQDMDHENMFWYRQDPGLGLRLIYFSYDVKMKEKGDIPEGYSVSREKKERFSLILESASTNQTSMYLCASSAPGVVSEAFFGQGTRLTVV.

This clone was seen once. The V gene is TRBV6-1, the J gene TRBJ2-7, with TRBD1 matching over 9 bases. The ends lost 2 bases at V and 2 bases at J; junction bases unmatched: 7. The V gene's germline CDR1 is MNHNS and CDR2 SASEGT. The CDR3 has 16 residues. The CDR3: CASSEFWDRAAYEQYF. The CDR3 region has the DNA TGTGCCAGCAGTGAATTCTGGGACAGGGCCGCCTACGAGCAGTACTTC.

The CDR3 loop is CASTPLSSYGYTF. CDR3 bases: TGTGCCAGCACCCCGTTATCAAGCTATGGCTACACCTTC. V and J are TRBV6-1 and TRBJ1-2; D not resolved. The CDR3 is 13 amino acids. Per germline, CDR1 MNHNS and CDR2 SASEGT. Between the trimmed V and J ends, which lost 7 bases and 4 bases, there was a span of 13 bases.

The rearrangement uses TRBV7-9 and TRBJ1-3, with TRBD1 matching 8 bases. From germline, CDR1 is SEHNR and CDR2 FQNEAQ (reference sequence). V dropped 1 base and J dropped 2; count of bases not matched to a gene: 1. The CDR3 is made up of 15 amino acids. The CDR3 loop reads CASSLGQGPGNTIYF. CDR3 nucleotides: TGTGCCAGCAGCTTAGGACAGGGGCCTGGAAACACCATATATTTT. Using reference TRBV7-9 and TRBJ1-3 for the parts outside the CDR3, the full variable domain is DTGVSQNPRHKITKRGQNVTFRCDPISEHNRLYWYRQTLGQGPEFLTYFQNEAQLEKSRLLSDRFSAERPKGSFSTLEIQRTEQGDSAMYLCASSLGQGPGNTIYFGEGSWLTVV.

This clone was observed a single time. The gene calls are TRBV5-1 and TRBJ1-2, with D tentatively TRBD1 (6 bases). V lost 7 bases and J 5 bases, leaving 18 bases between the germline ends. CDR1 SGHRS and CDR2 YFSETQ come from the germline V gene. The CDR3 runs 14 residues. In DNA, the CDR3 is TGCGCCAGCGATCCGGGGGGCTCGGTGTATGGCTACACCTTC. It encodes CASDPGGSVYGYTF.